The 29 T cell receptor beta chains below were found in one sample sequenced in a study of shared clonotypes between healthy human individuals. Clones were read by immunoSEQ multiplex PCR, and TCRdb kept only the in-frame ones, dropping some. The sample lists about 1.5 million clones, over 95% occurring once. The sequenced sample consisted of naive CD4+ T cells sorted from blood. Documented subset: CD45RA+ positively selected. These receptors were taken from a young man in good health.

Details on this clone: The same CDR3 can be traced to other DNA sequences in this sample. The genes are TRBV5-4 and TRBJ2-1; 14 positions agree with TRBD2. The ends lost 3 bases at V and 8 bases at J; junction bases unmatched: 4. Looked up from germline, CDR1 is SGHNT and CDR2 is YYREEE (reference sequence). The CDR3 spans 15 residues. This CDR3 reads CASSSGLAGDYEQFF. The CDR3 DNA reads TGTGCCAGCAGCTCGGGACTAGCGGGAGACTATGAGCAGTTCTTC.

The CDR3 DNA reads TGTGCCAGCAGCGTTGCCCCGGGACTAGCGGGAGTAGGGGAGCAGTTCTTC. Protein: CASSVAPGLAGVGEQFF. This chain joins TRBV9 and TRBJ2-1, with 14 positions matching TRBD2. Trimming at V came to 2 bases and at J to 10 bases, leaving 11 bases not matched to a gene. This CDR3 is 17 amino acids long. Germline CDR1 reads SGDLS; CDR2 reads YYNGEE.

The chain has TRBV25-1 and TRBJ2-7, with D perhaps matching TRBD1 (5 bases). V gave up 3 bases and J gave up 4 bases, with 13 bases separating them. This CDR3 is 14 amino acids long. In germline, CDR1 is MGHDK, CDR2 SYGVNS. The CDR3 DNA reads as TGTGCCAGCAGTGACCTAAGTCAGGGATACGAGCAGTACTTC. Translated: CASSDLSQGYEQYF.

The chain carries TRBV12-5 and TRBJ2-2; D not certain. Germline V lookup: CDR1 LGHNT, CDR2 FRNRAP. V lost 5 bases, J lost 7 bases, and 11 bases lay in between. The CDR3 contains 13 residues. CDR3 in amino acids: CASGQLEGGELFF. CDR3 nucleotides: TGTGCTAGTGGTCAATTAGAAGGCGGGGAGCTGTTTTTT.

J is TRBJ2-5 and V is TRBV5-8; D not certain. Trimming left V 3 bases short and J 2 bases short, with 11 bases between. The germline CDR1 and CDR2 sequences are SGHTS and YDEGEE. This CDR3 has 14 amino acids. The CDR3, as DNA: TGTGCCAGCAGCTCCTGGGGAAGGCAAGAGACCCAGTACTTC. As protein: CASSSWGRQETQYF.

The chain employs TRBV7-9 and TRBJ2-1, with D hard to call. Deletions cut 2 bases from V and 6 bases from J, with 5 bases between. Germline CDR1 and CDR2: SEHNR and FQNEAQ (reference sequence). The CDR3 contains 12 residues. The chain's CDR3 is CASSLPVNEQFF. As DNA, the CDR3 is TGTGCCAGCAGCTTACCGGTCAATGAGCAGTTCTTC.

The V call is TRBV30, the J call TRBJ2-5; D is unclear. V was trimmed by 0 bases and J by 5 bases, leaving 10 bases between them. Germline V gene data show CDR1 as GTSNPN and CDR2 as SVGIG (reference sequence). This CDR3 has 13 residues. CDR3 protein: CAWSVRVAETQYF. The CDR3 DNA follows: TGTGCCTGGAGTGTACGCGTGGCGGAGACCCAGTACTTC.

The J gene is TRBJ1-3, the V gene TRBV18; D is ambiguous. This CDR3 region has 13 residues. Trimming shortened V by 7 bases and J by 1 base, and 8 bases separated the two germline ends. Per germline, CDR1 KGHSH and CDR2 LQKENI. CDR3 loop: CASCVTSGNTIYF. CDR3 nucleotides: TGTGCCAGCTGCGTTACGTCTGGAAACACCATATATTTT. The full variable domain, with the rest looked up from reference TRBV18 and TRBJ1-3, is NAGVMQNPRHLVRRRGQEARLRCSPMKGHSHVYWYRQLPEEGLKFMVYLQKENIIDESGMPKERFSAEFPKEGPSILRIQQVVRGDSAAYFCASCVTSGNTIYFGEGSWLTVV.

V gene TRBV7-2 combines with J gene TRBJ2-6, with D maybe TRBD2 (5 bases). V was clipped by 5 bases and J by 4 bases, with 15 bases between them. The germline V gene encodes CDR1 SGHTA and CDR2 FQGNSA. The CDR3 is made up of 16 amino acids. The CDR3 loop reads CASSHIRGTGANVLTF. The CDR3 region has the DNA TGTGCCAGCAGCCATATCCGGGGAACGGGGGCCAACGTCCTGACTTTC.

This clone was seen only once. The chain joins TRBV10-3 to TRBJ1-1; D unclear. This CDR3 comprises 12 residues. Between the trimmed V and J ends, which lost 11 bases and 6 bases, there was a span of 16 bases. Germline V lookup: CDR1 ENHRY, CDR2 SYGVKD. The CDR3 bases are TGTGCCGTAAGCCGCAACGACGCTGAAGCTTTCTTT. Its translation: CAVSRNDAEAFF.

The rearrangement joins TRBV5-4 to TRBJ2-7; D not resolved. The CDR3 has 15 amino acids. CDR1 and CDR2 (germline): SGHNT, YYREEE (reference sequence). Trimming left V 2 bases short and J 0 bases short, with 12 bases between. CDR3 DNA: TGTGCCAGCAGCTTAGGCGTCTCTAGCTCCTACGAGCAGTACTTC. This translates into CASSLGVSSSYEQYF.

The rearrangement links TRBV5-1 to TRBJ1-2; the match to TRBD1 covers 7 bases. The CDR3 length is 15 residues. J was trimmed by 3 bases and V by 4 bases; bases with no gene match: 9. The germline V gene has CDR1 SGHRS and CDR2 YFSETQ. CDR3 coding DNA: TGCGCCAGCAGCCCTCCCTTAGGGGGCGACTATGGCTACACCTTC. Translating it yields CASSPPLGGDYGYTF.

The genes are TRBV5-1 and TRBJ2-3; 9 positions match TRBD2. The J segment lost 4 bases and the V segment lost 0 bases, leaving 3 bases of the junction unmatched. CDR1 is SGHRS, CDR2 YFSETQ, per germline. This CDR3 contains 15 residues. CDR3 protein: CASSLVAGDPDTQYF. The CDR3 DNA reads TGCGCCAGCAGCTTGGTAGCGGGAGACCCAGATACGCAGTATTTT.

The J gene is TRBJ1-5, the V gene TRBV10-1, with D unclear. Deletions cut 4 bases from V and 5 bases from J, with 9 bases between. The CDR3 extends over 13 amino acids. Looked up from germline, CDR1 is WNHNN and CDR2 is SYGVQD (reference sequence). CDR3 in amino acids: CASSGAPDQPQHF. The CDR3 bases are TGCGCCAGCAGTGGGGCACCCGATCAGCCCCAGCATTTT.

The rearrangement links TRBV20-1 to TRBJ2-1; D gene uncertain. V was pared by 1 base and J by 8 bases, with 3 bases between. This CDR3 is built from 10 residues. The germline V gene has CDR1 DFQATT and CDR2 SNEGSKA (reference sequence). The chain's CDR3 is CSARVDEQFF. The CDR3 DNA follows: TGCAGTGCTAGAGTTGATGAGCAGTTCTTC.

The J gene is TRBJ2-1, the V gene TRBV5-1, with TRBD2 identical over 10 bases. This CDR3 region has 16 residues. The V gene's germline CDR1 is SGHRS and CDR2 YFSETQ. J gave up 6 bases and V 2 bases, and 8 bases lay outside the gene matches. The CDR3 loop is CASSLSPAGGPNEQFF. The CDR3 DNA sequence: TGCGCCAGCAGCTTAAGTCCAGCGGGAGGGCCCAATGAGCAGTTCTTC.

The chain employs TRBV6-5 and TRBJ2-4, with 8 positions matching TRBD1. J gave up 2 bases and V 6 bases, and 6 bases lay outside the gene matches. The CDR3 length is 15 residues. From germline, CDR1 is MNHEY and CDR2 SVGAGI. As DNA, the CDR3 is TGTGCCAGCAGGGCAGGGGGCTTTTCCAAAAACATTCAGTACTTC. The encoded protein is CASRAGGFSKNIQYF.

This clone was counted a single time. The CDR3 DNA is TGTGCCAGCAGCCTGAGGACTAGCGGCAAATACAATGAGCAGTTCTTC. Translation: CASSLRTSGKYNEQFF. The V and J genes are TRBV11-3 and TRBJ2-1, with 10 bases identical to TRBD2. The CDR3 runs 16 residues. The V and J ends lost 5 bases and 4 bases, in that order; junction bases with no gene match: 8. The V gene's germline CDR1 is SGHNT and CDR2 YENEEA. The full variable domain, its missing parts supplied by reference TRBV11-3 and TRBJ2-1, is EAGVVQSPRYKIIEKKQPVAFWCNPISGHNTLYWYLQNLGQGPELLIRYENEEAVDDSQLPKDRFSAERLKGVDSTLKIQPAELGDSAVYLCASSLRTSGKYNEQFFGPGTRLTVL.

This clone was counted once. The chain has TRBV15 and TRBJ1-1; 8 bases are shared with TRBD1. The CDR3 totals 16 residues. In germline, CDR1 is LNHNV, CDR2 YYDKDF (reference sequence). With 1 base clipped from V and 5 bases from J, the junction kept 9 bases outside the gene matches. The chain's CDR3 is CATSRVTGVGGTEAFF. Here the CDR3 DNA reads TGTGCCACCAGCAGAGTGACAGGGGTCGGGGGAACTGAAGCTTTCTTT.

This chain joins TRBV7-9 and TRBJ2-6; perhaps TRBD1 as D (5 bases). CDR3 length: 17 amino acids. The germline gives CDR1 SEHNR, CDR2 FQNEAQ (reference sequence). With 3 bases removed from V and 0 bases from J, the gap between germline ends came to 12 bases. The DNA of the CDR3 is TGTGCCAGCAGCTTTGCGACAGAAATCTCTGGGGCCAACGTCCTGACTTTC. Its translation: CASSFATEISGANVLTF.

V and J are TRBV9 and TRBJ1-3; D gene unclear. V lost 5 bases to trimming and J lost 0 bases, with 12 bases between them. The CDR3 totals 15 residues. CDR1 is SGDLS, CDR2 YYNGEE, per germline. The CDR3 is CASRDGLSSGNTIYF. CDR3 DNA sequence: TGTGCCAGCAGGGACGGACTAAGCTCTGGAAACACCATATATTTT.

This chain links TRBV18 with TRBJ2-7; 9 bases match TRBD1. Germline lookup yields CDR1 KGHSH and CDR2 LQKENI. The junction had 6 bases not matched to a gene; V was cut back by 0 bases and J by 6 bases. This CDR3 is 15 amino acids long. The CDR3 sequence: CASSPPGQGTREQYF. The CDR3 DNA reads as TGTGCCAGCTCACCACCGGGACAGGGTACCCGCGAGCAGTACTTC.

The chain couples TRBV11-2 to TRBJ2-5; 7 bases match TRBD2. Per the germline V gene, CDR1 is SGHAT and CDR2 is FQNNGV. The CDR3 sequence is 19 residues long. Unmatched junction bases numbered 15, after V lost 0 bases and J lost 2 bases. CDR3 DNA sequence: TGTGCCAGCAGCTTAGATGGAAGACTAGCCAGTTCAAATCAAGAGACCCAGTACTTC. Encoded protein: CASSLDGRLASSNQETQYF.

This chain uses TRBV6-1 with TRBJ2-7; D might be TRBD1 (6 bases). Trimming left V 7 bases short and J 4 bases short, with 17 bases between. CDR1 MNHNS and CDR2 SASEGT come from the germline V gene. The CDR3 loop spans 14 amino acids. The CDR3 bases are TGTGCCAGCAATGGGGGCCTGACGGGGTACGAGCAGTACTTC. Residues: CASNGGLTGYEQYF.

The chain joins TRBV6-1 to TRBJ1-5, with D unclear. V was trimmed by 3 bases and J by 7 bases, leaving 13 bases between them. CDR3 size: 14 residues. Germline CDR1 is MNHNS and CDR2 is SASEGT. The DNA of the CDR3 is TGTGCCAGCAGTGATGTCAGAAAGGGACAGCCCCAGCATTTT. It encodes CASSDVRKGQPQHF.

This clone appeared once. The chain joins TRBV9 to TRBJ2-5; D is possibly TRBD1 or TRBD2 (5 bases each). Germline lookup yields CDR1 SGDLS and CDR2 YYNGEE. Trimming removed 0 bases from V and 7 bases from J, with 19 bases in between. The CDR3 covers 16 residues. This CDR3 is CASSVGGGISQGTQYF. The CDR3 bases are TGTGCCAGCAGCGTAGGCGGAGGAATCTCCCAGGGGACCCAGTACTTC.

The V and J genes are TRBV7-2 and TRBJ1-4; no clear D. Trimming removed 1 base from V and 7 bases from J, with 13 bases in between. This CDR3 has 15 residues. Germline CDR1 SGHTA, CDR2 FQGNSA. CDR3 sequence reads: CASSLVAGNLEKLFF. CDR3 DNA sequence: TGTGCCAGCAGCTTAGTCGCAGGAAACCTTGAAAAACTGTTTTTT. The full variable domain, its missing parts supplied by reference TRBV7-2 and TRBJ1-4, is GAGVSQSPSNKVTEKGKDVELRCDPISGHTALYWYRQSLGQGLEFLIYFQGNSAPDKSGLPSDRFSAERTGGSVSTLTIQRTQQEDSAVYLCASSLVAGNLEKLFFGSGTQLSVL.

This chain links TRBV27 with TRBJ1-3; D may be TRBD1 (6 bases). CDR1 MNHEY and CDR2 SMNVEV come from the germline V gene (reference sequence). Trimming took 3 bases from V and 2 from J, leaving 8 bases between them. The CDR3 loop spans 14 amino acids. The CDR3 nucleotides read TGTGCCAGCAGTTTTCGGGGGCCTGGAAACACCATATATTTT. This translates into CASSFRGPGNTIYF.

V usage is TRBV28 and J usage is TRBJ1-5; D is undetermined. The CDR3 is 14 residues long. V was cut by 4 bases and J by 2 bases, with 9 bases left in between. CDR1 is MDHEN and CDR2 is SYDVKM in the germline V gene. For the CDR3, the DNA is TGTGCCAGCAGTTCTTTTGTGGGCAATCAGCCCCAGCATTTT. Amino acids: CASSSFVGNQPQHF.